These T cell receptor beta chains were read from a single sample in a study of regulatory T cells in long-lasting Graves disease. TCRdb called the multiplex PCR reads again in MiXCR, with one record for every CDR3 protein. The table has about 310,000 distinct CDR3 sequences, about 20% seen once. Source: peripheral blood mononuclear cells (PBMCs), taken at new diagnosis, from a patient treated with antithyroid drugs. All receptors derive from a female donor with Graves disease. The CDR3 runs from the conserved cysteine through the conserved F or W. The D gene is left open where the match is weak. Size is stated for part of the rows, as once, few or many counts, or as a class when the clone is expanded.

j_call: TRBJ2-2; clone_size: many; v_call: TRBV15; d_call: TRBD2; cdr3_nt: TGTGCCACCAGTCCGGGACTAGCTTCGGCCGGGGAGCTGTTTTTT; cdr3_aa: CATSPGLASAGELFF
j_call: TRBJ2-7; clone_size: many; v_call: TRBV12-3/TRBV12-4; d_call: .; cdr3_nt: TGTGCCAGCAGTTTAGGGCTAATCAGCTCCTACGAGCAGTACTTC; cdr3_aa: CASSLGLISSYEQYF
j_call: TRBJ2-5; clone_size: many; v_call: TRBV6-1; d_call: TRBD1; cdr3_nt: TGTGCCAGCACCCAGTGGACAGGGGGTCCCCAAGAGACCCAGTACTTC; cdr3_aa: CASTQWTGGPQETQYF
j_call: TRBJ1-1; clone_size: many; v_call: TRBV10-3; d_call: .; cdr3_nt: TGTGCCATCAGTGAGTCAGAGTCCCCGAACACTGAAGCTTTCTTT; cdr3_aa: CAISESESPNTEAFF
j_call: TRBJ1-2; clone_size: many; v_call: TRBV28; d_call: TRBD1; cdr3_nt: TGTGCCAGCAAGACAGGGGAGGTACACGGCTACACCTTC; cdr3_aa: CASKTGEVHGYTF
j_call: TRBJ2-7; clone_size: many; v_call: TRBV10-3; d_call: TRBD2; cdr3_nt: TGTGCCATCAAGGCGGGAGACCCTTCACAGCAGTACTTC; cdr3_aa: CAIKAGDPSQQYF
j_call: TRBJ2-2; clone_size: many; v_call: TRBV24-1; d_call: .; cdr3_nt: TGTGCCACCAGTGATCCGGGGACTTCGAACACCGGGGAGCTGTTTTTT; cdr3_aa: CATSDPGTSNTGELFF
j_call: TRBJ2-7; clone_size: .; v_call: TRBV10-1; d_call: .; cdr3_nt: TGCGCCAGCAGTGCGGGGCAGGGCTCGGGCGAGCAGTACTTC; cdr3_aa: CASSAGQGSGEQYF
j_call: TRBJ2-1; clone_size: many; v_call: TRBV2; d_call: TRBD2; cdr3_nt: TGTGCCAGCAGTGATTCCCTAGCGGAAAATCCTTACAATGAGCAGTTCTTC; cdr3_aa: CASSDSLAENPYNEQFF
j_call: TRBJ2-1; clone_size: many; v_call: TRBV2; d_call: .; cdr3_nt: TGTGCCAGCAGTGAGGGGGCCGGGGATGAGCAGTTCTTC; cdr3_aa: CASSEGAGDEQFF
j_call: TRBJ2-7; clone_size: many; v_call: TRBV28; d_call: .; cdr3_nt: TGTGCCAGCAAATCCGGGACATACACCTACGAGCAGTACTTC; cdr3_aa: CASKSGTYTYEQYF
j_call: TRBJ2-5; clone_size: many; v_call: TRBV12-3/TRBV12-4; d_call: TRBD1; cdr3_nt: TGTGCCAGCAGAATCGGGACAGGGCAAGAGACCCAGTACTTC; cdr3_aa: CASRIGTGQETQYF
j_call: TRBJ2-1; clone_size: few; v_call: TRBV30; d_call: .; cdr3_nt: TGTGCCTGGAGTGTAGGGCCACGAGAGCAGTTCTTC; cdr3_aa: CAWSVGPREQFF
j_call: TRBJ1-5; clone_size: many; v_call: TRBV3-1; d_call: .; cdr3_nt: TGTGCCAGCAGCCTCGAAACGTATGACCCCATTGTGGGCAATCAGCCCCAGCATTTT; cdr3_aa: CASSLETYDPIVGNQPQHF
j_call: TRBJ2-3; clone_size: .; v_call: TRBV19; d_call: .; cdr3_nt: TGTGCCGGTAGTATAGATCACGAGGAGGGAGTTTCAGATACGCAGTATTTT; cdr3_aa: CAGSIDHEEGVSDTQYF
j_call: TRBJ1-5; clone_size: many; v_call: TRBV19; d_call: .; cdr3_nt: TGTGCCAGTACGGAGAGGCCCGGGAGCAATCAGCCCCAGCATTTT; cdr3_aa: CASTERPGSNQPQHF
j_call: TRBJ2-1; clone_size: .; v_call: TRBV20-1; d_call: TRBD2; cdr3_nt: TGCAGTGCGGGACTAGCGGGAGGAGAGCAGTTCTTC; cdr3_aa: CSAGLAGGEQFF
j_call: TRBJ2-2; clone_size: few; v_call: TRBV7-9; d_call: TRBD2; cdr3_nt: TGTGCCAGCAGCGATACGGGACTAGCGGGAGTCCGCGGGACCGGGGAGCTGTTTTTT; cdr3_aa: CASSDTGLAGVRGTGELFF
j_call: TRBJ2-2; clone_size: few; v_call: TRBV18; d_call: .; cdr3_nt: TGTGCCAGCTCACCATACCGGGAAAGCGCCGGGGAGCTGTTTTTT; cdr3_aa: CASSPYRESAGELFF
j_call: TRBJ2-1; clone_size: few; v_call: TRBV24-1; d_call: .; cdr3_nt: TGTGCCACCAGTGCAGTAACCGGGGATTCCTACAATGAGCAGTTCTTC; cdr3_aa: CATSAVTGDSYNEQFF
j_call: TRBJ2-3; clone_size: many; v_call: TRBV28; d_call: TRBD1; cdr3_nt: TGTGCCAGCAGTCGGAATCCGGGACAGGGGACAGATACGCAGTATTTT; cdr3_aa: CASSRNPGQGTDTQYF
j_call: TRBJ2-5; clone_size: many; v_call: TRBV18; d_call: .; cdr3_nt: TGTGCCAGCTCAGCGGAGACCCAGTACTTC; cdr3_aa: CASSAETQYF
j_call: TRBJ2-1; clone_size: .; v_call: TRBV3-1; d_call: .; cdr3_nt: TGTGCCAGCAGCCATCTAGGAGGGGTCAATGAGCAGTTCTTC; cdr3_aa: CASSHLGGVNEQFF
j_call: TRBJ2-3; clone_size: many; v_call: TRBV29-1; d_call: .; cdr3_nt: TGCAGCGTTGGCCTCACTAGCACCGGGGGCACAGATACGCAGTATTTT; cdr3_aa: CSVGLTSTGGTDTQYF
j_call: TRBJ2-5; clone_size: many; v_call: TRBV2; d_call: TRBD1; cdr3_nt: TGTGCCAGCAGTGGACAGGGACAAGAGACCCAGTACTTC; cdr3_aa: CASSGQGQETQYF
j_call: TRBJ2-5; clone_size: .; v_call: TRBV5-1; d_call: .; cdr3_nt: TGCGCCAGCAGCTTGCTCTCACAAGAGACCCAGTACTTC; cdr3_aa: CASSLLSQETQYF